The count of the clone carrying this TCR beta chain is one. Its antigen is not identified. The sample comes from a study of PD-1 blockade in classical Hodgkin lymphoma. Each of the patients experienced relapse following autologous stem cell transplantation, and their brentuximab vedotin exposure differed. Patients reached a best response of complete response, partial response or progressive disease. Germline CDR1 and CDR2: LNHDA and SQIVND (reference sequence). The CDR3 extends over 17 amino acids. The V segment lost 6 bases and the J segment 6 bases; nucleotides outside the gene matches: 14. Notes on the study in general: Relative to healthy donors, newly diagnosed patients reportedly had lower baseline TCR diversity, which was reported as lower still in relapsed/refractory patients.

TCRdb's copy holds only in-frame clones and misses some; the assay was immunoSEQ multiplex PCR. The sample carries 95,000 or so clones, over 70% recorded once. The V and J genes are TRBV19 and TRBJ2-3, with 11 bases matching TRBD2. This sample comprised peripheral blood mononuclear cells (PBMCs), obtained at baseline. The source is a human donor with classical Hodgkin lymphoma. CDR3 coding DNA: TGTGCCAGTAGCCGCCTGCGGGCTAGCGGGAGGTGGGATACGCAGTATTTT. Translated, it gives CASSRLRASGRWDTQYF.